This note documents a single TCR beta chain sequence. Its antigen is unknown. No base quality values were provided; no much bigger clone lies one nucleotide off. CDR1 is given as SEHNR and CDR2 as FQNEAQ, both from the germline V gene (reference sequence). V lost 0 bases and J lost 8 bases; the stretch between them is 13 bases long. From the cysteine up to the phenylalanine, the CDR3 has a length of 14 residues. Only CDR3 DNA remains: 42 bases, in frame from the first base. The immunoSEQ Assay, a bias-controlled multiplex PCR, was used to amplify TCRbeta CDR3 regions from genomic DNA. The original methods were these. The number of nucleated cells in each sample was estimated from the amplification of reference gene primers within the assay. Sequence reads were collapsed and filtered to measure the absolute abundance of every unique TCRbeta CDR3 rearrangement. For each sample, productive Simpson clonality was calculated as the square root of Simpson's diversity index over productive rearrangements. TCRdb provides this immuneACCESS table in a form limited to in-frame rearrangements. Some clones are lacking; in checked studies, under half of them reflect an unresolved V gene, and why the rest are absent is not known. V, J and clone size reflect that table, while D and trimming were determined from the DNA. This sample gives about 370,000 clones in total; roughly nine tenths of them show up just once. The top ten hold around 2.8% of the sample.

The sample comes from a study of blood T cell repertoires in COVID-19 (TCRdb year 2020). Background on the whole study: The collaborator samples originated in the United States, Italy and Spain and spanned the acute and convalescent phases of COVID-19. The prospective study material was composed of cDNA or gDNA derived from T cells, B-cell-depleted T cells, or PBMCs. Subjects who had been exposed to COVID-19, were actively infected with it, or had recovered from it provided the deeply sampled blood TCRbeta repertoires that made up the dataset. The repertoires were released in a freely available public database meant as a resource for research on the immune response to SARS-CoV-2. Samples came from the ongoing ImmuneRACE study (first 160 participants) plus 1,254 subjects from 6 global collaborators. Nearly every sample came with metadata listing a de-identified subject ID, COVID-19 status, age in years and sex. Where HLA class I and class II types were available, the types were taken from metadata supplied by the sample provider, not from assay-based typing. Broad study findings and their caveats: The amount of clinical and demographic metadata varied by source and participant and was provided uncurated.

At one collaborating source in Seattle, patients were enrolled during active infection and were followed longitudinally through the course of disease. Each collaborating institution followed its own protocols to collect whole blood in K2EDTA tubes. For TCRbeta analysis, collaborators shipped samples as frozen whole blood, isolated PBMCs, or DNA extracted from either of those sample types. This receptor was taken from a woman between 25 and 40 years old with COVID-19, enrolled during active disease. Sequences were obtained from peripheral blood. The chain is made from TRBV7-9 and TRBJ1-2; TRBD1 might be the D gene, on 6 matching bases. In nucleotide form, the sequence is TGTGCCAGCAGCTTAGCCCTACAGGGTCAAGGCTACACCTTC. Translated, this gives CASSLALQGQGYTF.